This T cell receptor beta chain originates from a study of blood T cell repertoires in COVID-19. About the research overall: Italy, Spain and the United States were the sources of the convalescent and acute COVID-19 samples. Sources were T cells, B-cell-depleted T cells, or PBMCs; the material itself was cDNA or gDNA.

In the authors' workflow: Amplified reference gene primers provided the basis for estimating nucleated cell counts. TCRdb keeps only in-frame clones here, not all; method: immunoSEQ multiplex PCR. V and J calls and clone size are given by that table; D and trimming were obtained from the DNA. The table has about 220,000 clones, roughly 84% seen once. The germline V gene has CDR1 MNHEY and CDR2 SMNVEV (reference sequence). V shed 5 bases and J 7 bases; nucleotides not matched to a gene: 5. The CDR3 covers 14 residues. The V gene is TRBV27, the J gene TRBJ1-6; 7 nucleotides align to TRBD1. Sequencing input: peripheral blood. The clonotype comes from a woman aged 60-75 years with acute or convalescent COVID-19. The CDR3 sequence is CASSRGTANSPLHF. The CDR3 DNA sequence: TGTGCCAGCAGTCGGGGGACAGCGAATTCACCCCTCCACTTT.